Below, one T cell receptor beta chain is given with its context. Germline V gene data show CDR1 as SEHNR and CDR2 as FQNEAQ (reference sequence). Trimming took 1 base from V and 12 from J, leaving 10 bases between them. The CDR3 runs 12 residues. TCRdb keeps only in-frame clones here, not all; method: immunoSEQ multiplex PCR. The table includes roughly 120,000 clones, over 70% detected once. These data originate in a study of blood T cell repertoires in COVID-19. Study-wide context: PBMCs, B-cell-depleted T cells, or T cells provided the cDNA or gDNA that made up the material.

The chain has TRBV7-9 and TRBJ2-1; D is unclear. This sequence was found in a man between 45 and 60 years old with acute or convalescent COVID-19. Sequenced material: peripheral blood. Here the CDR3 DNA reads TGTGCCAGCAGCTTAGTAGCCATCGGGCAGTTCTTC. It translates to CASSLVAIGQFF.